The present T cell receptor (beta chain) was sequenced within a study of human T cells and chemical hapten exposure. V shed 6 bases, J shed 7 bases, and the junction held 9 bases outside the gene matches. The germline V gene has CDR1 SNHLY and CDR2 FYNNEI. This CDR3 is built from 15 residues. TCRdb called the 5' RACE reads again in MiXCR, with one record for every CDR3 protein. The table lists about 80,000 distinct CDR3 sequences, 6.5% to 8.5% of them singletons. Unfractionated whole blood yielded total RNA. The sequence was collected from a male donor in good health. The V and J genes are TRBV2 and TRBJ2-2, with 9 positions matching TRBD1. The CDR3 spells CASRQQGANIGELFF. The CDR3 bases are TGTGCCAGCAGACAACAGGGGGCGAATATCGGGGAGCTGTTTTTT.